The 14 T cell receptor beta chains given below trace back to one sample, sequenced in a study of response to subunit inactivated influenza vaccine. TCRdb ran MiXCR on the RT-PCR reads and lists one entry per CDR3 protein. This repertoire shows roughly 700,000 distinct CDR3 sequences, approximately 14% found once; its top ten account for around 10%. The specimen comprised PBMCs from blood, sampled 11 to 12 days after vaccination. The receptors were gathered from a man aged 50-60 years who received an inactivated influenza vaccine.

This chain uses TRBV5-1 with TRBJ2-3, with D perhaps matching TRBD2 (5 bases). This CDR3 is built from 15 residues. Germline loops: CDR1 SGHRS, CDR2 YFSETQ. Trimming shortened V by 3 bases and J by 0 bases, and 11 bases separated the two germline ends. CDR3 in amino acids: CASSSGLISTDTQYF. Here the CDR3 DNA reads TGCGCCAGCAGCTCCGGACTGATAAGCACAGATACGCAGTATTTT.

This clonotype was seen a handful of times. J is TRBJ2-7 and V is TRBV6-1; 10 bases map to TRBD1. This CDR3 comprises 19 residues. Germline CDR1 is MNHNS and CDR2 is SASEGT. V lost 5 bases and J lost 0; bases outside the gene matches: 16. The CDR3, as DNA: TGTGCCAGCAGTCCTCAGGGGACAGGGGAATCCCCTAGCTCCTACGAGCAGTACTTC. It encodes CASSPQGTGESPSSYEQYF.

Notes on this clonotype: At one end the junction does not follow the germline gene, possibly because of a read error. The chain links TRBV4-2 to TRBJ2-7; D unclear. This CDR3 contains 14 residues. From germline, CDR1 is LGHNA and CDR2 YNFKEQ. The CDR3, as DNA: TGTGCCAGCAGCCAAGAACAGTATTCCTACCAGCAGTACTTC. Translating it yields CASSQEQYSYQQYF.

This clonotype was counted a few times. The J gene is TRBJ2-7, the V gene TRBV6-2 or TRBV6-3, with 7 positions matching TRBD2. CDR1 MNHEY and CDR2 SVGEGT come from the germline V gene. This CDR3 contains 13 residues. V dropped 10 bases and J dropped 3; count of bases not matched to a gene: 9. The CDR3 is CATGRLANYEQYF. The CDR3 DNA follows: TGTGCCACCGGCAGACTAGCCAACTACGAGCAGTACTTC.

This clonotype was seen more than once but under ten times. This chain links TRBV6-5 with TRBJ2-1, with TRBD2 identical over 9 bases. CDR1 and CDR2 (germline): MNHEY, SVGAGI. Trimming took 2 bases from V and 9 from J; bases not matched to a gene: 8. CDR3 length: 15 residues. The CDR3 region is CASSYRAGGFGEQFF. CDR3 bases: TGTGCCAGCAGTTACCGAGCGGGAGGTTTCGGTGAGCAGTTCTTC.

V usage is TRBV7-9 and J usage is TRBJ2-1; D is uncertain. This CDR3 has 12 residues. The germline V gene has CDR1 SEHNR and CDR2 FQNEAQ (reference sequence). The V and J ends lost 3 bases and 9 bases respectively, with 9 bases between them. The CDR3 sequence is CASSFGGPEQFF. CDR3 DNA sequence: TGTGCCAGCAGCTTTGGTGGTCCTGAGCAGTTCTTC.

The chain recombines TRBV20-1 with TRBJ2-3, with 7 bases aligning to TRBD1. Germline-derived CDR1 and CDR2 are DFQATT and SNEGSKA (reference sequence). Losses at the gene ends were 4 bases for V and 0 bases for J; bases not matched to a gene: 7. CDR3 length: 15 amino acids. In DNA form, the CDR3 reads TGCAGTGCTAACCCGACAGGGCATAGCACAGATACGCAGTATTTT. This translates into CSANPTGHSTDTQYF.

The gene calls are TRBV10-3 and TRBJ1-1; 9 nucleotides match TRBD1. The germline V gene encodes CDR1 ENHRY and CDR2 SYGVKD. The CDR3 extends over 14 amino acids. Trimming cost V 8 bases and J 6 bases; bases outside gene matches: 10. The CDR3 loop reads CAIRDRAASSEAFF. The CDR3, as DNA: TGTGCCATCCGGGACAGGGCGGCTTCCTCTGAAGCTTTCTTT.

This rearrangement joins TRBV7-9 to TRBJ2-5; possibly TRBD1 or TRBD2 for D (5 bases each). Looked up from germline, CDR1 is SEHNR and CDR2 is FQNEAQ (reference sequence). The CDR3 loop spans 13 amino acids. V gave up 6 bases and J gave up 1 base, with 9 bases separating them. In nucleotides, the CDR3 is TGTGCCAGCAGGCCAGGGACCCAAGAGACCCAGTACTTC. This translates into CASRPGTQETQYF.

The J gene is TRBJ2-5, the V gene TRBV9; D is possibly TRBD2 (6 bases). The CDR3 totals 14 residues. Trimming removed 3 bases at V and 4 bases at J, with 13 bases between. Germline CDR1 SGDLS, CDR2 YYNGEE. The DNA of the CDR3 is TGTGCCAGCAGCGGAATAGCGGCTGGAGAGACCCAGTACTTC. Translation gives CASSGIAAGETQYF.

The rearrangement joins TRBV6-4 to TRBJ2-3, with D perhaps TRBD2 (6 bases). CDR1 is MRHNA, CDR2 SNTAGT, per germline. CDR3 length: 15 residues. Trimming left V 3 bases short and J 0 bases short, with 10 bases between. The DNA of the CDR3 is TGTGCCAGCAGTGAAGGCGGGGTTAGCACAGATACGCAGTATTTT. Protein sequence: CASSEGGVSTDTQYF.

The chain joins TRBV20-1 to TRBJ2-7; 7 nucleotides match TRBD1. Germline V gene lookup returns CDR1 DFQATT and CDR2 SNEGSKA (reference sequence). The V and J ends lost 0 bases and 2 bases, in that order; junction bases with no gene match: 10. The CDR3 has 16 residues. The CDR3 is CSARDLVTGHTYEQYF. DNA of the CDR3: TGCAGTGCTAGAGATCTGGTGACAGGGCATACCTACGAGCAGTACTTC.

This clonotype turned up a few times. The chain links TRBV7-2 to TRBJ2-7; tentatively, D is TRBD1 or TRBD2 (5 bases each). From germline, CDR1 is SGHTA and CDR2 FQGNSA. Trimming cost V 5 bases and J 2 bases, with 22 bases left between them. The CDR3 spans 17 residues. CDR3 nucleotide sequence: TGTGCCAGCAGCACCCGTGGGGGTATGGCTGGCACCTACGAGCAGTACTTC. This codes for CASSTRGGMAGTYEQYF.

This clonotype was seen a few times. CDR3 sequence (DNA): TGCGCCAGCAGCCAAGACCTCCTAAGGTGGGGGGGCACTGAAGCTTTCTTT. Translated: CASSQDLLRWGGTEAFF. V is TRBV4-3 and J is TRBJ1-1, with a tentative D call TRBD1 (5 bases). V lost 0 bases and J 4 bases, leaving 18 bases between the germline ends. In germline, CDR1 is LGHNA, CDR2 YSLEER. This CDR3 has 17 amino acids.